This is a list of T cell receptor beta chains from one sample in a study of shared clonotypes between healthy human individuals. Clones were read by immunoSEQ multiplex PCR, and TCRdb kept only the in-frame ones, dropping some. The sample includes about 2 million clones, approximately 95% of them seen just once. Sequencing was done on a sample of naive CD8+ T cells sorted from blood. Source of these receptors: a man aged 18-30 years in good health. Each CDR3 is given with its conserved first and last residue. The D gene is left open where the match is weak. Clone size is stated in some rows and not others, as once, few, many or a class when expanded.

.	.	TRBV15	TRBJ2-7	CATSSLKLGSYEQYF	TGTGCCACCAGCAGCCTTAAATTAGGATCCTACGAGCAGTACTTC
.	TRBD2	TRBV6-6	TRBJ2-2	CASSAISGRFGGELFF	TGTGCCAGCAGTGCAATTAGCGGGAGGTTTGGCGGGGAGCTGTTTTTT
.	TRBD2	TRBV4-3	TRBJ2-1	CASSQLSVAGGPLSSYNEQFF	TGCGCCAGCAGCCAACTGTCCGTAGCGGGAGGGCCTTTAAGCTCCTACAATGAGCAGTTCTTC
once	.	TRBV10-1	TRBJ2-1	CASSSGSSYNEQFF	TGCGCCAGCAGTAGCGGTTCTTCCTACAATGAGCAGTTCTTC
.	TRBD1	TRBV7-2	TRBJ1-2	CASSQGQGINYGYTF	TGTGCCAGCAGCCAAGGACAGGGGATAAACTATGGCTACACCTTC
.	.	TRBV5-8	TRBJ2-2	CASTLYGQYTGELFF	TGTGCCAGCACCTTATACGGACAGTACACCGGGGAGCTGTTTTTT
.	TRBD1	TRBV27	TRBJ2-1	CASSLLTGPNNEQFF	TGTGCCAGCAGTTTATTGACAGGGCCCAACAATGAGCAGTTCTTC
.	.	TRBV6-5	TRBJ1-6	CASSPPPSFNSPLHF	TGTGCCAGCAGTCCCCCGCCCAGTTTCAATTCACCCCTCCACTTT
.	TRBD1	TRBV4-2	TRBJ1-1	CASSHDPGQGMNTEAFF	TGTGCCAGCAGCCATGACCCTGGACAGGGAATGAACACTGAAGCTTTCTTT
.	.	TRBV10-3	TRBJ2-5	CAISESNGAGQYF	TGTGCCATCAGTGAGTCGAATGGTGCGGGCCAGTACTTC
.	TRBD1	TRBV2	TRBJ1-1	CASSEALEGAGAFF	TGTGCCAGCAGTGAAGCGCTTGAGGGGGCGGGAGCTTTCTTT
.	.	TRBV5-1	TRBJ2-5	CASSLVLAPAYQETQYF	TGCGCCAGCAGCTTGGTTCTGGCCCCCGCGTACCAAGAGACCCAGTACTTC
.	TRBD1	TRBV11-2	TRBJ2-7	CASSSPGQGDEQYF	TGTGCCAGCAGCTCACCGGGACAGGGAGACGAGCAGTACTTC
.	.	TRBV2	TRBJ1-5	CASSAYRSEPQHF	TGTGCCAGCAGTGCTTACAGGTCAGAACCCCAGCATTTT
.	TRBD2	TRBV5-1	TRBJ2-3	CASGRTSGRIGTDTQYF	TGCGCCAGCGGTAGGACTAGCGGGAGAATCGGCACAGATACGCAGTATTTT
.	.	TRBV7-8	TRBJ1-5	CASSLFSSNQPQHF	TGTGCCAGCAGCTTGTTCAGTAGCAATCAGCCCCAGCATTTT
.	.	TRBV28	TRBJ2-2	CASSYDTGELFF	TGTGCCAGCAGCTACGACACCGGGGAGCTGTTTTTT
.	.	TRBV6-6	TRBJ2-7	CASSYQGASWVEQYF	TGTGCCAGCAGTTACCAGGGCGCCTCCTGGGTTGAGCAGTACTTC
once	.	TRBV4-3	TRBJ2-7	CASSQDIWIGDYEQYF	TGCGCCAGCAGCCAAGATATTTGGATAGGGGACTACGAGCAGTACTTC
.	.	TRBV5-4	TRBJ2-3	CASSPNGGTDTQYF	TGTGCCAGCAGCCCCAACGGCGGCACAGATACGCAGTATTTT
.	.	TRBV4-1	TRBJ1-5	CASSQDIFQPQHF	TGCGCCAGCAGCCAAGATATATTCCAGCCCCAGCATTTT
.	.	TRBV4-3	TRBJ1-1	CASSRLTGANTEAFF	TGCGCCAGCAGCCGCCTCACGGGGGCGAACACTGAAGCTTTCTTT
.	.	TRBV14	TRBJ1-4	CASKDFGEKLFF	TGTGCCAGCAAGGACTTCGGTGAAAAACTGTTTTTT
.	.	TRBV5-6	TRBJ2-1	CASSLDSFYNEQFF	TGTGCCAGCAGCTTGGATTCCTTCTACAATGAGCAGTTCTTC
.	TRBD2	TRBV11-2	TRBJ2-5	CASSPVRGDQETQYF	TGTGCCAGCAGCCCCGTGCGGGGGGACCAAGAGACCCAGTACTTC
.	.	TRBV4-1	TRBJ2-1	CASSARNSGHLTYNEQFF	TGCGCCAGCAGCGCCCGAAATAGCGGACACCTAACCTACAATGAGCAGTTCTTC
.	TRBD2	TRBV19	TRBJ2-5	CASSTRLGLARNTQETQYF	TGTGCCAGTAGTACCCGACTGGGACTAGCGAGAAACACACAAGAGACCCAGTACTTC
.	TRBD2	TRBV10-3	TRBJ2-7	CAIKGLAGESSYEQYF	TGTGCCATCAAGGGACTAGCGGGGGAGAGCTCCTACGAGCAGTACTTC
.	.	TRBV9	TRBJ1-2	CASSHNLGPGYGYTF	TGTGCCAGCAGTCATAACCTTGGCCCGGGGTATGGCTACACCTTC
.	.	TRBV27	TRBJ2-7	CASSLLGSGEQYF	TGTGCCAGCAGTTTATTGGGAAGCGGTGAGCAGTACTTC
.	TRBD1	TRBV11-2	TRBJ1-2	CASSLLLGQSFGPYGYTF	TGTGCCAGCAGCTTACTGTTGGGACAGTCATTTGGGCCCTATGGCTACACCTTC
.	TRBD2	TRBV2	TRBJ2-3	CASSGLAGITDTQYF	TGTGCCAGCAGTGGGCTAGCGGGGATCACAGATACGCAGTATTTT
.	TRBD2	TRBV7-2	TRBJ2-2	CASSLYAGVDTGELFF	TGTGCCAGCAGCTTATATGCGGGAGTCGACACCGGGGAGCTGTTTTTT
.	TRBD2	TRBV5-1	TRBJ2-7	CASRPPTSGVPYEQYF	TGCGCCAGCCGGCCCCCTACTAGCGGGGTGCCCTACGAGCAGTACTTC
once	TRBD2	TRBV9	TRBJ2-3	CASSVERDYPYTDTQYF	TGTGCCAGCAGCGTAGAAAGGGACTACCCTTACACAGATACGCAGTATTTT
.	.	TRBV5-1	TRBJ2-7	CASSLGQGWSYEQYF	TGCGCCAGCAGCTTGGGCCAGGGGTGGTCCTACGAGCAGTACTTC
.	.	TRBV2	TRBJ2-3	CASSGAGITDTQYF	TGTGCCAGCAGTGGCGCGGGGATCACAGATACGCAGTATTTT
.	.	TRBV13	TRBJ2-5	CASSLAPQETQYF	TGTGCCAGCAGCTTAGCCCCTCAAGAGACCCAGTACTTC
.	.	TRBV7-6	TRBJ2-7	CASSLGGASYEQYF	TGTGCCAGCAGCTTGGGCGGGGCTTCCTACGAGCAGTACTTC
.	TRBD1	TRBV6-1	TRBJ2-7	CASSMDRVSYEQYF	TGTGCCAGCAGTATGGACAGGGTCTCCTACGAGCAGTACTTC
.	.	TRBV19	TRBJ2-7	CASSIVGKPYEQYF	TGTGCCAGTAGTATAGTGGGCAAGCCCTACGAGCAGTACTTC
.	.	TRBV30	TRBJ1-2	CAWSGDGYGYTF	TGTGCCTGGAGTGGAGATGGGTATGGCTACACCTTC
.	.	TRBV27	TRBJ1-4	CASSQGGVGEKLFF	TGTGCCAGCAGTCAAGGGGGGGTGGGTGAAAAACTGTTTTTT
.	.	TRBV19	TRBJ2-4	CASTGLAKNIQYF	TGTGCCAGTACGGGACTAGCCAAAAACATTCAGTACTTC
few	TRBD1	TRBV10-1	TRBJ1-6	CASEPGQAFRRPYNSPLHF	TGCGCCAGTGAACCGGGACAGGCCTTTCGTAGGCCCTATAATTCACCCCTCCACTTT
.	.	TRBV18	TRBJ2-5	CASSPNDRPQETQYF	TGTGCCAGCTCACCAAATGACAGGCCCCAGGAGACCCAGTACTTC
.	.	TRBV6-6	TRBJ2-7	CASSQLLSGLEQYF	TGTGCCAGCAGTCAACTCCTCTCGGGGCTCGAGCAGTACTTC
once	TRBD1	TRBV28	TRBJ2-7	CASRGQGHSYEQYF	TGTGCCAGCAGAGGACAGGGACACTCCTACGAGCAGTACTTC
.	TRBD2	TRBV4-1	TRBJ2-5	CASREEKIAGRYQETQYF	TGCGCCAGCAGGGAAGAGAAGATAGCGGGGCGGTACCAAGAGACCCAGTACTTC
.	.	TRBV6-5	TRBJ1-2	CASSYSSGLTPSF	TGTGCCAGCAGTTACTCGTCAGGTCTGACCCCATCCTTC
.	.	TRBV6-5	TRBJ2-7	CASSYSSGDRYEQYF	TGTGCCAGCAGTTACTCGTCAGGGGACCGCTACGAGCAGTACTTC
.	TRBD1	TRBV27	TRBJ2-7	CASSLSRTGQIYEQYF	TGTGCCAGCAGTCTCTCGCGGACAGGACAAATCTACGAGCAGTACTTC
.	TRBD2	TRBV5-1	TRBJ2-7	CASSWTASGSYEQYF	TGCGCCAGCAGCTGGACGGCTAGCGGATCCTACGAGCAGTACTTC
.	.	TRBV7-8	TRBJ2-5	CASSLAGVQETQYF	TGTGCCAGCAGCTTAGCGGGGGTCCAAGAGACCCAGTACTTC
.	.	TRBV28	TRBJ1-2	CASSPRGANYGYTF	TGTGCCAGCAGCCCTCGGGGGGCGAACTATGGCTACACCTTC